These 17 T cell receptor beta chains came from one sample sequenced in a study of blood T cell repertoires in COVID-19. Generated by immunoSEQ multiplex PCR, the TCRdb table keeps only in-frame clones and is missing some. The sample has approximately 280,000 clones; 90% are singletons. Sequences were obtained from peripheral blood. The source is a woman younger than 45 with COVID-19, enrolled during active disease.

The chain links TRBV11-2 to TRBJ1-2; 7 nucleotides line up with TRBD1. The CDR3 is 13 amino acids. J gave up 8 bases and V 5 bases, and 8 bases lay outside the gene matches. CDR1 and CDR2 from the germline V gene are SGHAT and FQNNGV. The CDR3, as DNA: TGTGCCAGCAGCCCGAACAGGGGACAGGGCTACACCTTC. Amino acids: CASSPNRGQGYTF.

This rearrangement joins TRBV7-9 to TRBJ2-6, with D possibly TRBD2 on 6 matching bases. The CDR3 has 18 residues. From germline, CDR1 is SEHNR and CDR2 FQNEAQ (reference sequence). The germline V and J ends were trimmed by 4 bases and 1 base, with 17 bases remaining between them. The CDR3 loop is CASSSGGARLSGANVLTF. CDR3 DNA sequence: TGTGCCAGCAGCTCCGGAGGGGCCAGGCTATCTGGGGCCAACGTCCTGACTTTC. Full variable domain (rest looked up from reference TRBV7-9 and TRBJ2-6): DTGVSQNPRHKITKRGQNVTFRCDPISEHNRLYWYRQTLGQGPEFLTYFQNEAQLEKSRLLSDRFSAERPKGSFSTLEIQRTEQGDSAMYLCASSSGGARLSGANVLTFGAGSRLTVL.

The rearrangement joins TRBV6-4 to TRBJ2-7; no clear D. The CDR3 sequence is 14 residues long. The V gene's germline CDR1 is MRHNA and CDR2 SNTAGT. V lost 6 bases and J 5 bases, leaving 17 bases between the germline ends. The chain's CDR3 is CASSAAPGSHEQYF. Here the CDR3 DNA reads TGTGCCAGCAGCGCCGCACCGGGTTCTCACGAGCAGTACTTC.

Regarding this clone: This specimen includes other DNA sequences encoding the same CDR3. This rearrangement joins TRBV19 to TRBJ1-5, with 8 nucleotides matching TRBD1. CDR3 size: 14 residues. V lost 3 bases to trimming and J lost 4 bases; unmatched junction nucleotides: 2. Germline V gene lookup returns CDR1 LNHDA and CDR2 SQIVND (reference sequence). The CDR3 reads CASSIQGANQPQHF. The CDR3 DNA is TGTGCCAGTAGTATCCAGGGGGCTAATCAGCCCCAGCATTTT.

The rearrangement links TRBV5-1 to TRBJ2-2, with D unclear. The germline gives CDR1 SGHRS, CDR2 YFSETQ. Trimming cost V 1 base and J 6 bases, with 7 bases left between them. This CDR3 contains 13 residues. The CDR3 sequence is CASSLSVAGELFF. The DNA for the CDR3 is TGCGCCAGCAGCTTGTCGGTAGCCGGGGAGCTGTTTTTT.

The rearrangement joins TRBV3-1 (or the pseudogene TRBV3-2) to TRBJ1-2, with D hard to call. The CDR3 covers 13 residues. The germline gives CDR1 LGHDT, CDR2 YNNKEL (reference sequence). V lost 1 base and J lost 8, with 11 bases in between. CDR3 DNA sequence: TGTGCCAGCAGCCAAGGAGTACCGGGAGGCTACACCTTC. This sequence encodes CASSQGVPGGYTF.

This clone was found once. The chain combines TRBV7-2 with TRBJ2-7, with 9 bases lining up with TRBD2. Losses at the gene ends were 1 base for V and 2 bases for J; bases not matched to a gene: 3. Germline CDR1 and CDR2: SGHTA and FQGNSA. This CDR3 has 15 residues. The CDR3 nucleotides read TGTGCCAGCAGCTTAGTGACTAGCGGAGCCTACGAGCAGTACTTC. It encodes CASSLVTSGAYEQYF.

V gene TRBV19 combines with J gene TRBJ1-2; 7 bases are a match to TRBD1. This CDR3 has 13 amino acids. V lost 9 bases and J lost 3; bases outside the gene matches: 7. Germline V gives CDR1 LNHDA, CDR2 SQIVND (reference sequence). The CDR3 loop reads CASHRGQDYGYTF. In nucleotides, the CDR3 is TGTGCCAGCCATAGGGGGCAGGACTATGGCTACACCTTC.

The gene calls are TRBV30 and TRBJ2-7, with 7 bases fitting TRBD2. The length of the CDR3 is 15 residues. The J segment lost 0 bases and the V segment lost 1 base, leaving 6 bases of the junction unmatched. Germline V gene data show CDR1 as GTSNPN and CDR2 as SVGIG (reference sequence). The CDR3 sequence: CAWSGRGSSSYEQYF. CDR3 DNA: TGTGCCTGGAGTGGGCGGGGGTCGAGCTCCTACGAGCAGTACTTC.

The CDR3 here is CASTLGGLRTDTQYF. CDR3 nucleotides: TGTGCCAGTACCTTGGGGGGGCTGAGGACAGATACGCAGTATTTT. The V call is TRBV19, the J call TRBJ2-3, with D possibly being TRBD2 (7 bases). CDR1 and CDR2 from the germline V gene are LNHDA and SQIVND (reference sequence). V was clipped by 7 bases and J by 3 bases, with 17 bases between them. The CDR3 length is 15 residues. The entire variable domain, with the rest obtained from reference TRBV19 and TRBJ2-3, is as follows: DGGITQSPKYLFRKEGQNVTLSCEQNLNHDAMYWYRQDPGQGLRLIYYSQIVNDFQKGDIAEGYSVSREKKESFPLTVTSAQKNPTAFYLCASTLGGLRTDTQYFGPGTRLTVL.

V usage is TRBV18 and J usage is TRBJ2-3; TRBD1 matches at 7 bases. Germline loops: CDR1 KGHSH, CDR2 LQKENI. The CDR3 contains 15 residues. The ends lost 2 bases at V and 2 bases at J; junction bases unmatched: 4. DNA for the CDR3: TGTGCCAGCTCACCATTGACAGGGTTCACAGATACGCAGTATTTT. The encoded protein is CASSPLTGFTDTQYF.

The chain links TRBV15 to TRBJ2-3, with TRBD2 as a possible D gene (6 bases). The germline V gene has CDR1 LNHNV and CDR2 YYDKDF (reference sequence). Trimming shortened V by 3 bases and J by 5 bases, and 12 bases separated the two germline ends. CDR3 length: 14 amino acids. The CDR3: CATSRGLALDTQYF. The CDR3 DNA follows: TGTGCCACCAGCAGGGGGCTAGCGCTAGATACGCAGTATTTT.

The chain has TRBV5-6 and TRBJ2-1, with 9 bases matching TRBD2. The CDR3 runs to 15 residues. V was clipped by 0 bases and J by 5 bases; unmatched bases: 3. In germline, CDR1 is SGHDT, CDR2 YYEEEE. This CDR3 reads CASSLGLAGNNEQFF. CDR3 nucleotide sequence: TGTGCCAGCAGCTTGGGGCTAGCGGGGAACAATGAGCAGTTCTTC.

J is TRBJ2-7 and V is TRBV18; TRBD2 matches 12 bases. Germline V gene sequence: CDR1 KGHSH, CDR2 LQKENI. This CDR3 has 15 residues. After removal of 6 bases from V and 5 bases from J, the junction contained 8 bases not matched to a gene. The CDR3 sequence is CASSVRTSGNNEQYF. As DNA, the CDR3 is TGTGCCAGCTCTGTAAGGACTAGCGGGAACAACGAGCAGTACTTC.

The V gene is TRBV10-3, the J gene TRBJ2-1; D not resolved. CDR1 is ENHRY and CDR2 is SYGVKD in the germline V gene. The V end was cut by 3 bases, the J end by 0 bases, with 9 bases between. The CDR3 is 15 residues long. CDR3 in DNA: TGTGCCATCAGTGACACAGAACACTCCTACAATGAGCAGTTCTTC. This sequence encodes CAISDTEHSYNEQFF.

The chain uses TRBV7-9 and TRBJ2-2, with D tentatively TRBD2 (5 bases). Germline assignment: CDR1 SEHNR and CDR2 FQNEAQ (reference sequence). The CDR3 sequence is 12 residues long. Trimming pared 9 bases from V and 3 bases from J, leaving 8 bases between. CDR3 in amino acids: CASLGDTGELFF. As DNA, the CDR3 is TGTGCCAGTTTGGGAGACACCGGGGAGCTGTTTTTT.

The V gene is TRBV27, the J gene TRBJ1-5; TRBD1 aligns across 7 bases. CDR1 and CDR2 from the germline V gene are MNHEY and SMNVEV (reference sequence). The CDR3 contains 14 residues. The V gene end was trimmed by 6 bases and the J gene end by 1 base; junction bases not matched to a gene: 3. The CDR3 DNA reads TGTGCCAGCAGCAGGGGACAGAGCAATCAGCCCCAGCATTTT. It yields the protein CASSRGQSNQPQHF.